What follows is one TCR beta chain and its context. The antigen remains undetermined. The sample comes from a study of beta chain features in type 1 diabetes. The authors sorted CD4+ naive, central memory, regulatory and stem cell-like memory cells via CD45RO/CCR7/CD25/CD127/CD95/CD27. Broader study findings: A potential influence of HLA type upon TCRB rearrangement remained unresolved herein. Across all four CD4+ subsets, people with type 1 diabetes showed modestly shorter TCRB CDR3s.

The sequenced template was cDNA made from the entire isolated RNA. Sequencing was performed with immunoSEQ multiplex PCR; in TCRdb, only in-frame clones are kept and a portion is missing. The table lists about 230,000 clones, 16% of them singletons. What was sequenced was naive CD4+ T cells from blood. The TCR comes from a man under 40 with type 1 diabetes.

This CDR3 reads CAWRLATRNTEAFF. CDR3 DNA sequence: TGTGCCTGGAGACTGGCCACGCGGAACACTGAAGCTTTCTTT. The chain links TRBV30 to TRBJ1-1, with D unresolved. The V gene's germline CDR1 is GTSNPN and CDR2 SVGIG (reference sequence). This CDR3 spans 14 amino acids. Trimming removed 3 bases from V and 1 base from J, with 12 bases in between.